The entry below gives a single T cell receptor beta chain sequence along with its context. Its antigen is not identified. The sample comes from a study of cytomegalovirus exposure and HLA in healthy donors. Unmatched junction bases numbered 13, after V lost 7 bases and J lost 7 bases. Germline lookup yields CDR1 MDHEN and CDR2 SYDVKM. CDR3 length: 15 residues. 13 Jbeta primers and 60 Vbeta primers were used for the PCR. Generated by immunoSEQ multiplex PCR, the TCRdb table keeps only in-frame clones and is missing some. The table shows roughly 200,000 clones, with 80% to 90% occurring only once. Study-wide results and limits: Presence/absence analyses assumed roughly uniform sequencing depth across donors, which may not hold.

Sample: PBMCs. The receptor was isolated from a woman younger than 45 in good health and CMV-seronegative. This sequence joins TRBV28 and TRBJ2-1; 7 bases are shared with TRBD1. Here the CDR3 DNA reads TGTGCCAGCATGACAGGGCCTTCGATGGTGAATGAGCAGTTCTTC. Its protein is CASMTGPSMVNEQFF.